The entry below describes one T cell receptor beta chain. Its antigen is still unknown. Original processing methods: Quality scores were absent from the junction-only immunoSEQ sequences, so filtering differed. Data came from immunoSEQ multiplex PCR; TCRdb stores just in-frame clones and leaves some out. V, J and clone size reflect that table, while D and trimming were determined from the DNA. The sample yields almost 750,000 clones, 55% to 75% seen once. The data are from a study of shared clonotypes between healthy human individuals. Study-wide points: Incomplete sequencing of sorted subsets was indicated by rarefaction despite large depth.

Unmatched junction bases numbered 13, after V lost 7 bases and J lost 0 bases. CDR3 length equals 19 residues. CDR1 and CDR2 (germline): SEHNR, FQNEAQ (reference sequence). CD4+ cell separation produced CD45RA+ naive and CD45RA-negative memory subsets. V gene TRBV7-9 combines with J gene TRBJ2-1; 12 nucleotides agree with TRBD2. Sequenced material: memory CD4+ T cells sorted from blood. As for subset: CD45RA-negative fraction. The clonotype was recovered from a woman aged 25 to 39 in good health. The CDR3 DNA sequence: TGTGCCAGCAACCCCCAGACTAGCGGGAGCGGTAGCTCCTACAATGAGCAGTTCTTC. Its protein is CASNPQTSGSGSSYNEQFF.